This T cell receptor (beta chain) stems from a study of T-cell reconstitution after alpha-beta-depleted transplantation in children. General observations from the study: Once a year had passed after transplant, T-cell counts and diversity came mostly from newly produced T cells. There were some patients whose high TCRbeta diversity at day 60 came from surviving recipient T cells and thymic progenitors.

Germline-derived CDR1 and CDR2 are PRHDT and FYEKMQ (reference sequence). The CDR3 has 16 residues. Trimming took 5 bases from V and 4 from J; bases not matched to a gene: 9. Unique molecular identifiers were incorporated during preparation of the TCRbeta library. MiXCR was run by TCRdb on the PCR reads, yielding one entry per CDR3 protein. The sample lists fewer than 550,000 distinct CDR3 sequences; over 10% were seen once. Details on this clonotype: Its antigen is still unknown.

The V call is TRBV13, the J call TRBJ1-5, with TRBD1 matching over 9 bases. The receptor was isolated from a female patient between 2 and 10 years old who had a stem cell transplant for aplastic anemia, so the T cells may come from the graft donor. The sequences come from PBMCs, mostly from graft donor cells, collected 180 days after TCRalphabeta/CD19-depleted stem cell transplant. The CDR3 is CASSPRTGVSNQPQHF. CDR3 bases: TGTGCCAGCAGCCCCCGGACAGGGGTGAGTAATCAGCCCCAGCATTTT.